This T cell receptor beta chain is drawn from a study of identical twins. This clonotype was seen a handful of times. The CDR3 runs to 16 residues. Germline assignment: CDR1 MNHEY and CDR2 SMNVEV (reference sequence). With 2 bases clipped from V and 4 bases from J, the junction kept 11 bases outside the gene matches. One entry per CDR3 protein results from TCRdb running MiXCR on the 5' RACE reads. The table has approximately 260,000 distinct CDR3 sequences, 6.5% to 9.5% seen once. This sample was shared with a second study, whose subject was yellow fever vaccine responses in identical twins.

This TCR was recovered from a woman aged 18-30 years in good health. The chain links TRBV27 to TRBJ2-7; 7 positions match TRBD2. The source material was CD8+ T cells sorted from blood. The CDR3 nucleotides are TGTGCCAGCAGTTTAGTAGGACTAGTGGGTACTTACGAGCAGTACTTC. It codes for CASSLVGLVGTYEQYF.